Below are 2 T cell receptor beta chains sequenced from a single sample in a study of blood T cell repertoires in COVID-19 (dated by TCRdb to about 2020). Libraries were built with the immunoSEQ multiplex PCR assay. TCRdb took this table from immuneACCESS and kept in-frame rearrangements with V and J called. Such tables lack part of the clones; where checked against another copy, unresolved V genes explain under half of the gap, and the rest is unexplained. The sample table contains around 140,000 clones; only one count was recorded for approximately 81% of them. The ten largest clones represent around 8.8% of the sample. The sequencing sample was made of peripheral blood. These receptors all stem from a human donor in a cohort sampled during active COVID-19.

The chain employs TRBV28 and TRBJ2-7, with D perhaps matching TRBD1 (6 bases). The V and J ends lost 6 bases and 4 bases respectively, with 16 bases between them. Germline V gives CDR1 MDHEN, CDR2 SYDVKM. This CDR3 region has 14 residues. CDR3 sequence (DNA): TGTGCCAGCAGCCCACAGGGAATCAATTACGAGCAGTACTTC. Amino acids: CASSPQGINYEQYF. Combining the CDR3 with reference TRBV28 and TRBJ2-7 gives the whole variable domain DVKVTQSSRYLVKRTGEKVFLECVQDMDHENMFWYRQDPGLGLRLIYFSYDVKMKEKGDIPEGYSVSREKKERFSLILESASTNQTSMYLCASSPQGINYEQYFGPGTRLTVT.

With respect to this clone: The sample contains more than one DNA sequence encoding this CDR3. The CDR3 DNA follows: TGTGCCACGGCAAAGGCAGCGTCAGAGACCCAGTACTTC. Translated, it gives CATAKAASETQYF. The chain links TRBV24-1 to TRBJ2-5; D gene ambiguous. The V end was cut by 10 bases, the J end by 4 bases, with 15 bases between. Germline CDR1 is KGHDR and CDR2 is SFDVKD. CDR3 size: 13 residues.